The 23 T cell receptor beta chains in this list originate from one sample, sequenced in a study of cytomegalovirus exposure and HLA in healthy donors. Profiling relied on immunoSEQ multiplex PCR, and the TCRdb table lists in-frame clones only, not all of them. Among about 250,000 clones, over 75% were seen once, and the ten largest hold 12%. The sample taken for sequencing was PBMCs. The receptor source for this set is a man younger than 35 in good health and CMV-seropositive.

In this sample, this clone turned up once. This likely came from a read error, as a far larger clone is one base away. Other DNA sequences in this sample translate to the same CDR3. The chain uses TRBV6-1 and TRBJ1-1; no definite D call. Germline CDR1 is MNHNS and CDR2 is SASEGT. CDR3 length: 12 residues. Trimming cost V 4 bases and J 0 bases, with 3 bases left between them. For the CDR3, the DNA is TGTGCCAGCAGTGGCCTGAACACTGAAGCTTTCTTT. Its protein is CASSGLNTEAFF.

The genes are TRBV25-1 and TRBJ1-1; TRBD1 might be the D (5 bases). The ends were cut back, 1 base at V and 6 bases at J, with 15 bases in the middle. CDR1 MGHDK and CDR2 SYGVNS come from the germline V gene. The CDR3 runs 15 residues. The CDR3 sequence: CASSEWGNQRAEAFF. The DNA of the CDR3 is TGTGCCAGCAGTGAATGGGGCAACCAAAGGGCTGAAGCTTTCTTT.

V and J are TRBV28 and TRBJ1-5; possibly TRBD1 for D (6 bases). This CDR3 spans 14 amino acids. Germline assignment: CDR1 MDHEN and CDR2 SYDVKM. Trimming cost V 6 bases and J 3 bases, with 12 bases left between them. CDR3 sequence reads: CASRPTGNNQPQHF. The DNA for the CDR3 is TGTGCCAGCAGACCAACAGGGAACAATCAGCCCCAGCATTTT.

The rearrangement uses TRBV4-1 and TRBJ2-1, with no clear D. Germline CDR1 MGHRA, CDR2 YSYEKL. This CDR3 contains 13 residues. V was cut by 3 bases and J by 8 bases, with 11 bases left in between. This CDR3 is CASSHPGGYEQFF. DNA for the CDR3: TGCGCCAGCAGCCACCCTGGTGGGTATGAGCAGTTCTTC.

This chain links TRBV7-9 with TRBJ2-7; D gene unclear. V shed 5 bases and J shed 6 bases, with 11 bases lying between them. The CDR3 totals 12 residues. Germline CDR1 SEHNR, CDR2 FQNEAQ (reference sequence). The chain's CDR3 is CASSPARSEQYF. The CDR3 nucleotides are TGTGCCAGCAGCCCTGCGAGGTCCGAGCAGTACTTC.

This clone has a handful of counts. The rearrangement links TRBV5-1 to TRBJ2-7; TRBD2 matches at 9 bases. The germline V gene has CDR1 SGHRS and CDR2 YFSETQ. This CDR3 is built from 16 residues. V lost 4 bases and J lost 2; bases outside the gene matches: 10. The CDR3 here is CASSTITSGLTYEQYF. Written as DNA, the CDR3 is TGCGCCAGCAGCACCATAACTAGCGGGCTAACCTACGAGCAGTACTTC. Variable domain in full (rest from reference TRBV5-1 and TRBJ2-7): KAGVTQTPRYLIKTRGQQVTLSCSPISGHRSVSWYQQTPGQGLQFLFEYFSETQRNKGNFPGRFSGRQFSNSRSEMNVSTLELGDSALYLCASSTITSGLTYEQYFGPGTRLTVT.

The chain combines TRBV4-3 with TRBJ2-1; 12 nucleotides agree with TRBD2. Germline V CDR1 and CDR2: LGHNA, YSLEER. J gave up 3 bases and V 6 bases, and 6 bases lay outside the gene matches. This CDR3 spans 16 amino acids. The DNA of the CDR3 is TGCGCCAGCAGTCTTGAACTAGCGGGAGGCTACAATGAGCAGTTCTTC. It translates to CASSLELAGGYNEQFF.

This clone occurred a few times. The rearrangement uses TRBV10-3 and TRBJ1-2, with 7 bases aligning to TRBD1. The germline CDR1 and CDR2 sequences are ENHRY and SYGVKD. The CDR3 length is 12 residues. V trimming: 4 bases; J trimming: 6 bases; junction bases outside the gene matches: 2. The CDR3 nucleotides read TGTGCCATCAGTGCGACAGGGAATGGCTACACCTTC. It codes for CAISATGNGYTF.

The J gene is TRBJ2-1, the V gene TRBV29-1; 10 nucleotides line up with TRBD2. V shed 5 bases, J shed 3 bases, and the junction held 7 bases outside the gene matches. This CDR3 comprises 15 residues. Germline CDR1 and CDR2: SQVTM and ANQGSEA. CDR3 in DNA: TGCAGCGTTTCTACTCTAGCGGGAGTCTACAATGAGCAGTTCTTC. As protein: CSVSTLAGVYNEQFF.

The chain carries TRBV30 and TRBJ2-1; D not certain. Trimming cost V 1 base and J 5 bases, with 12 bases left between them. The CDR3 is made up of 14 amino acids. CDR1 GTSNPN and CDR2 SVGIG come from the germline V gene (reference sequence). CDR3 bases: TGTGCCTGGAGTGGGTTCGAGGCGGACAATGAGCAGTTCTTC. Translating gives CAWSGFEADNEQFF. The complete variable domain, with remaining parts taken from reference TRBV30 and TRBJ2-1, reads SQTIHQWPATLVQPVGSPLSLECTVEGTSNPNLYWYRQAAGRGLQLLFYSVGIGQISSEVPQNLSASRPQDRQFILSSKKLLLSDSGFYLCAWSGFEADNEQFFGPGTRLTVL.

This chain links TRBV5-6 with TRBJ1-2; TRBD1 is a possible D gene (5 bases). CDR3 length: 16 residues. V was pared by 0 bases and J by 8 bases, with 20 bases between. CDR1 and CDR2 (germline): SGHDT, YYEEEE. The CDR3 spells CASSLGAGRDSRGYTF. In nucleotides, the CDR3 is TGTGCCAGCAGCTTGGGGGCAGGGCGGGATTCGAGGGGCTACACCTTC. The entire variable domain, with the rest obtained from reference TRBV5-6 and TRBJ1-2, is as follows: DAGVTQSPTHLIKTRGQQVTLRCSPKSGHDTVSWYQQALGQGPQFIFQYYEEEERQRGNFPDRFSGHQFPNYSSELNVNALLLGDSALYLCASSLGAGRDSRGYTFGSGTRLTVV.

The chain has TRBV2 and TRBJ2-5; TRBD2 aligns across 8 bases. V shed 5 bases, J shed 5 bases, and the junction held 13 bases outside the gene matches. Germline values: CDR1 SNHLY, CDR2 FYNNEI. The CDR3 is 16 amino acids. The CDR3 is CASSTPVAGGGETQYF. CDR3 DNA: TGTGCCAGCAGTACGCCGGTGGCGGGAGGCGGGGAGACCCAGTACTTC.

The chain links TRBV4-2 to TRBJ1-1, with D maybe TRBD1 (5 bases). The CDR3 spans 18 residues. Trimming took off 0 bases at V and 3 bases at J, with 20 bases between the two ends. Germline V lookup: CDR1 LGHNA, CDR2 YNFKEQ. The CDR3 DNA is TGTGCCAGCAGCCAAGATCGGGGTCAAGCAGGGTATGACACTGAAGCTTTCTTT. Translated, it gives CASSQDRGQAGYDTEAFF.

The chain joins TRBV27 to TRBJ2-1, with 10 bases that match TRBD1. Unmatched junction bases numbered 9, after V lost 4 bases and J lost 3 bases. The CDR3 contains 17 residues. Germline loops: CDR1 MNHEY, CDR2 SMNVEV (reference sequence). The DNA for the CDR3 is TGTGCCAGCAGTTACGGGACAGGGGCCCTCATCTACAATGAGCAGTTCTTC. Its protein product is CASSYGTGALIYNEQFF.

The V gene is TRBV5-5, the J gene TRBJ2-7; D unclear. In germline, CDR1 is SGHKS, CDR2 YYEKEE (reference sequence). There are 12 residues in the CDR3. V lost 1 base to trimming and J lost 0 bases, with 2 bases between them. Here the CDR3 reads CASSLNSYEQYF. The CDR3 DNA reads TGTGCCAGCAGCTTGAACTCCTACGAGCAGTACTTC.

This clone was detected only once. This rearrangement joins TRBV7-2 to TRBJ2-5; no definite D call. Germline loops: CDR1 SGHTA, CDR2 FQGNSA. The ends were cut back, 6 bases at V and 4 bases at J, with 6 bases in the middle. This CDR3 contains 11 residues. CDR3 nucleotide sequence: TGTGCCAGCAGTTCCATAGAGACCCAGTACTTC. Amino acids: CASSSIETQYF.

This rearrangement joins TRBV2 to TRBJ1-1, with no clear D. The V gene's germline CDR1 is SNHLY and CDR2 FYNNEI. This CDR3 has 14 residues. V lost 3 bases to trimming and J lost 0 bases, with 8 bases between them. This chain's CDR3 is CASSEATMNTEAFF. In DNA form, the CDR3 reads TGTGCCAGCAGTGAGGCGACCATGAACACTGAAGCTTTCTTT.

This sequence joins TRBV30 and TRBJ1-1; D is perhaps TRBD1 (6 bases). Trimming removed 7 bases at V and 0 bases at J, with 15 bases between. CDR3 size: 14 residues. Looked up from germline, CDR1 is GTSNPN and CDR2 is SVGIG (reference sequence). The CDR3 DNA sequence: TGTGCCTCAGTACAGGGTGTGATGAACACTGAAGCTTTCTTT. This gives the protein CASVQGVMNTEAFF.

The J gene is TRBJ2-7, the V gene TRBV7-6, with TRBD1 identical over 9 bases. The CDR3 runs to 14 residues. Germline CDR1 reads SGHVS; CDR2 reads FNYEAQ. J was trimmed by 7 bases and V by 1 base; bases with no gene match: 5. CDR3 in DNA: TGTGCCAGCAGCTTAGGACAGGGGGTGTGGGAGCAGTACTTC. Its protein product is CASSLGQGVWEQYF.

This clone appeared once. The chain uses TRBV2 and TRBJ1-4; 8 nucleotides align to TRBD1. V lost 0 bases, J lost 10 bases, and 7 bases stayed unmatched. The germline V gene has CDR1 SNHLY and CDR2 FYNNEI. CDR3 length: 15 amino acids. The CDR3 loop is CASSEATGVWGKLFF. The CDR3 DNA sequence: TGTGCCAGCAGTGAAGCGACAGGGGTTTGGGGAAAACTGTTTTTT.

The chain is built from TRBV27 and TRBJ2-3; 7 positions agree with TRBD2. After removal of 3 bases from V and 5 bases from J, the junction contained 11 bases not matched to a gene. This CDR3 region has 16 residues. Germline-derived CDR1 and CDR2 are MNHEY and SMNVEV (reference sequence). CDR3 amino acids: CASSFSATSIKDTQYF. CDR3 nucleotides: TGTGCCAGCAGTTTTTCCGCGACTAGCATTAAAGATACGCAGTATTTT.

The genes are TRBV7-9 and TRBJ2-7; 9 nucleotides agree with TRBD1. This CDR3 is built from 15 residues. The junction had 10 bases not matched to a gene; V was cut back by 5 bases and J by 5 bases. CDR1 SEHNR and CDR2 FQNEAQ come from the germline V gene (reference sequence). The CDR3 loop reads CASSPEDRGYNEQYF. In DNA form, the CDR3 reads TGTGCCAGCAGCCCAGAGGACAGGGGATACAACGAGCAGTACTTC.

The rearrangement uses TRBV29-1 and TRBJ1-1; 8 bases fit TRBD1. From germline, CDR1 is SQVTM and CDR2 ANQGSEA. With 6 bases clipped from V and 0 bases from J, the junction kept 3 bases outside the gene matches. The CDR3 runs to 13 residues. The CDR3 is CSVGQGLNTEAFF. Here the CDR3 DNA reads TGCAGCGTCGGACAGGGACTGAACACTGAAGCTTTCTTT.